The present T cell receptor beta chain was sequenced within a study of blood T cell repertoires in COVID-19 (dated by TCRdb to 2018 to 2020). Context from the whole study: Samples covering the acute and convalescent phases of COVID-19 were provided by collaborators in the United States, Italy and Spain. The prospective study material was composed of cDNA or gDNA derived from T cells, B-cell-depleted T cells, or PBMCs. Subjects who had been exposed to COVID-19, were actively infected with it, or had recovered from it provided the deeply sampled blood TCRbeta repertoires that made up the dataset. The repertoires were released in a freely available public database intended as a resource for research on the immune response to SARS-CoV-2. The samples were drawn from two sources: the first 160 participants of the ongoing ImmuneRACE study, and 1,000 to 1,500 subjects contributed by 6 global collaborators. The sample metadata nearly always contained a de-identified subject ID, COVID-19 status, age in years and sex. Where available, HLA class I and class II types were taken from metadata supplied by the sample provider and were not determined by assay-based typing. Study-wide findings and limitations: The quantity of clinical and demographic metadata differed by source and by participant and was supplied without curation.

Trimming costs V 5 bases and J 1 base, and their ends lie 8 bases apart. From the cysteine up to the phenylalanine, the CDR3 has a length of 14 residues. Here the CDR3 DNA is all that survives: 42 bases in frame from base 1. From a lookup of the germline V gene (reference sequence), CDR1 and CDR2 are LNHNV and YYDKDF. On this clone: The clone's antigen remains unknown. No qualities accompany the bases; no much larger clone lies one base away.

One collaborating source in Seattle enrolled patients while the patients were actively infected and followed the patients over time throughout the course of disease. Each collaborating institution followed its own protocols to collect whole blood in K2EDTA tubes. For TCRbeta analysis, collaborators shipped samples as frozen whole blood, isolated PBMCs, or DNA extracted from either of those sample types. TCRbeta CDR3 regions were amplified from genomic DNA by means of the immunoSEQ Assay, a bias-controlled multiplex PCR. The paper's processing steps were these. The number of nucleated cells in each sample was estimated by amplification of reference gene primers within the assay. Sequence reads were collapsed and filtered to measure the absolute abundance of every unique TCRbeta CDR3 rearrangement. For each sample, productive Simpson clonality was calculated as the square root of Simpson's diversity index over productive rearrangements. TCRdb obtained this table from immuneACCESS and retained in-frame rearrangements with V and J assigned. These tables miss some clones; where compared with another copy, unresolved V genes account for less than half of the shortfall, and the remainder is unexplained. V, J and clone size reflect that table, while D and trimming were determined from the DNA. The sample table holds some 210,000 clones, of which about 90% were seen once. Around 0.84% of the sample lies in the top ten.

Specimen: peripheral blood. This clonotype was sampled from a man aged 60 to 75 with COVID-19, enrolled during active disease. This chain is built from TRBV15 and TRBJ1-4; TRBD1 is a possible D gene, resting on 5 matching bases. The CDR3 sequence is CATSRQRTNEKLFF. The bases are TGTGCCACCAGCCGACAGAGAACTAATGAAAAACTGTTTTTT.